This T cell receptor (beta chain) comes out of a study of T cell responses to AZD1222 COVID-19 vaccine (dated by TCRdb to the early 2020s). Background for the entire study: TCR sequencing covered more than 230 trial participants: 207 given two doses of AZD1222 and 26 given two doses of MenACWY control vaccine. Trial participants were enrolled into age subgroups of 18-55, 56-69 and 70-plus years, which contained roughly 140, 27 and 60 TCR-sequenced participants, respectively. General study outcomes and caveats: The whole spike protein was spanned by vaccine-associated CD4 TCRs, and dominant responses were seen in regions 160-218 and 743-854. A significant rise in spike-specific TCR breadth and depth was observed after two AZD1222 doses relative to day 0 and relative to MenACWY recipients. Epitopes outside the regions mutated in the B.1.351 and B.1.1.7 variants were reportedly recognized by nearly half of the unique spike-specific TCRs. Only five or six AZD1222 recipients were SARS-CoV-2 seropositive at baseline, limiting conclusions about previously exposed vaccinees. Because no day 14 peak-response samples were available, the repertoires could be characterized only after the peak T cell response. Most participants were white British and females outnumbered males, and the authors suggested that clonal diversity may have been underestimated. In the small 56-69-year group, the increase in depth fell short of significance, most likely because of low power.

For CDR1 and CDR2, the germline V gene lists SGHTA and FQGNSA. Inclusive of the bounding cysteine and phenylalanine, the CDR3 is 19 residues long. CDR3 DNA only is kept here, 57 bases in frame from base 1. After removal of 2 bases from V and 4 bases from J, the junction retains 16 bases not matched to a gene. The CDR3 regions of human TCRbeta chains were analyzed by immunosequencing. The original pipeline was this. TCRs in the repertoires were compared against a reference library of SARS-CoV-2-specific TCRs that had been generated with the MIRA antigen-specificity platform. Breadth was defined as the fraction of unique TCRs that were SARS-CoV-2-associated. Depth was defined as the fraction of total T cells that were SARS-CoV-2-associated. Each spike-specific TCR was assigned to its reactive spike region and to a CD4 or CD8 class using the MIRA data. Log10-transformed breadth and depth values were compared by one-way ANOVA with Sidak's multiple comparisons tests. TCRdb re-hosts the immuneACCESS table, in-frame sequences only. Its copies lack some clones; in the studies checked, an unresolved V gene accounts for under half of them, and the cause for the rest is not known. V, J and clone size derive from that table, while D and trimming were established from the DNA sequence. Across this sample there are about 84,000 clones, with around nine tenths seen only once. The top ten clones comprise around a tenth of the sample.

The time point label corresponds to: about 28 days (+/-7) after the second vaccine dose. AZD1222 recipients with second doses at about 4 weeks or about 12 weeks were pooled, because spike-specific TCR depth and breadth did not differ between schedules. Vaccinee samples were obtained from the UK trials COV001 and COV002, which included a single-blind randomized controlled phase 2/3 trial of AZD1222 (ChAdOx1 nCoV-19) in healthy adults. Trial participant PBMC samples were collected at day 0 and day 28 after the second dose for TCRbeta chain sequencing. With regard to this clone: Its antigen is unknown. Base qualities are not at hand, and no much larger clone is one base apart.

This receptor chain uses TRBV7-2 and TRBJ2-1; TRBD2 fits 8 bases in the junction. The material was peripheral blood, obtained 28 days after the second AZD1222 dose. The source is an adult who received the AZD1222 COVID-19 vaccine. The CDR3 protein: CASSLKGPAGGPYYNEQFF. The DNA sequence is TGTGCCAGCAGCTTAAAGGGGCCGGCGGGGGGTCCTTATTACAATGAGCAGTTCTTC.